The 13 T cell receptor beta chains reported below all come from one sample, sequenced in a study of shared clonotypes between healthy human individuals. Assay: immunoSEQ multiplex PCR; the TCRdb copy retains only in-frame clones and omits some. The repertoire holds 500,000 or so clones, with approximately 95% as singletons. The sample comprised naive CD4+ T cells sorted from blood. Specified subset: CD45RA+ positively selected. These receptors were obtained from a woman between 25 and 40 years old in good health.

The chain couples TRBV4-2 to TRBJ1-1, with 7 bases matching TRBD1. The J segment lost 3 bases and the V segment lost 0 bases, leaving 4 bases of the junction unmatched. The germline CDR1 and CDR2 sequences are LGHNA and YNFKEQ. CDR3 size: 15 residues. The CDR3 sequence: CASSQEGGKDTEAFF. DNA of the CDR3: TGTGCCAGCAGCCAAGAAGGGGGCAAGGACACTGAAGCTTTCTTT.

CDR3 sequence (DNA): TGTGCCAGCAGCTACGGGGACGCGCAGTACTTC. It is translated as CASSYGDAQYF. The chain carries TRBV7-9 and TRBJ2-7; D tentatively reads TRBD1 or TRBD2 (5 bases each). Germline CDR1 and CDR2: SEHNR and FQNEAQ (reference sequence). V was clipped by 4 bases and J by 9 bases, with 10 bases between them. This CDR3 region has 11 residues.

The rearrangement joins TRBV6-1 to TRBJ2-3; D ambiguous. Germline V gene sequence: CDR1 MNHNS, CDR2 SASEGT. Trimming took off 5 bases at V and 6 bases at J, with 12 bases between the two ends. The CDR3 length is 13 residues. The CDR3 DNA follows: TGTGCCAGCAGTCCCTTTAGGGCCGATACGCAGTATTTT. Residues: CASSPFRADTQYF.

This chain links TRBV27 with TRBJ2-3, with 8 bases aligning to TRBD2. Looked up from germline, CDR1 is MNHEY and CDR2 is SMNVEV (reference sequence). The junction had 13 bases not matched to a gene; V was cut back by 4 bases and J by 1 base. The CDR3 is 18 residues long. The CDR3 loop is CASSSPAGGFIGTDTQYF. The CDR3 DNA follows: TGTGCCAGCAGTTCCCCTGCGGGAGGTTTCATTGGCACAGATACGCAGTATTTT.

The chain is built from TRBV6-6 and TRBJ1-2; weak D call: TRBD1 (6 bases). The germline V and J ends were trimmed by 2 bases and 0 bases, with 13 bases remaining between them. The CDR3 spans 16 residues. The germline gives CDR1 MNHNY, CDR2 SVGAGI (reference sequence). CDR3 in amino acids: CASSYAEQGANYGYTF. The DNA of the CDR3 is TGTGCCAGCAGTTACGCCGAACAGGGCGCTAACTATGGCTACACCTTC.

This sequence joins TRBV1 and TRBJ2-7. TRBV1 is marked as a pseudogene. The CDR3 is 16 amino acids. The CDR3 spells CTSSQDHAWFSYEQYF. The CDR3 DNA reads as TGCACCAGCAGCCAAGATCATGCTTGGTTCTCCTACGAGCAGTACTTC.

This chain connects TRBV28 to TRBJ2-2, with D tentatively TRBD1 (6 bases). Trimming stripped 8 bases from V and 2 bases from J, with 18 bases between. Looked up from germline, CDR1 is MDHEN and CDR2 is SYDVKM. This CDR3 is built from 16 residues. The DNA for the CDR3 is TGTGCCAGCGGGGGCTTTGGGGGCGATAACACCGGGGAGCTGTTTTTT. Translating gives CASGGFGGDNTGELFF. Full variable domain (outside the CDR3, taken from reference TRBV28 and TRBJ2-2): DVKVTQSSRYLVKRTGEKVFLECVQDMDHENMFWYRQDPGLGLRLIYFSYDVKMKEKGDIPEGYSVSREKKERFSLILESASTNQTSMYLCASGGFGGDNTGELFFGEGSRLTVL.

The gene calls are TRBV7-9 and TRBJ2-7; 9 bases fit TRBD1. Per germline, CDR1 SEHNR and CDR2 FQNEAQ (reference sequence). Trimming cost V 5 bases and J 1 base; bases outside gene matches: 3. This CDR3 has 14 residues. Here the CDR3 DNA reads TGTGCCAGCAGCCTGACAGGGGGTTCCTACGAGCAGTACTTC. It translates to CASSLTGGSYEQYF.

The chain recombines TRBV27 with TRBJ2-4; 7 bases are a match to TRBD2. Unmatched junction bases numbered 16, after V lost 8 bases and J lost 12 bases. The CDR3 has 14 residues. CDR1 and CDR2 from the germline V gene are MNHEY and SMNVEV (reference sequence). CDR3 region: CASRLRGSGHSQYF. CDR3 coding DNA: TGTGCCAGCCGCCTAAGAGGTAGCGGGCATAGTCAGTACTTC.

This chain's CDR3 is CASSLYPGRNYEQYF. CDR3 bases: TGTGCCAGCAGTTTATATCCGGGACGGAATTACGAGCAGTACTTC. The V call is TRBV27, the J call TRBJ2-5; D tentatively fits TRBD1 or TRBD2 (5 bases each). The J call is doubtful: the DNA matches TRBJ2-7 better. The CDR3 sequence is 15 residues long. Germline loops: CDR1 MNHEY, CDR2 SMNVEV (reference sequence).

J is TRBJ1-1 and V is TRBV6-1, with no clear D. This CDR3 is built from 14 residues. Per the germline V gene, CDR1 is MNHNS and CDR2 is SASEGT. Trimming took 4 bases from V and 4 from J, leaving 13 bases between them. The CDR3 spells CASSVKGMGTEAFF. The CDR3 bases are TGTGCCAGCAGTGTTAAGGGTATGGGCACTGAAGCTTTCTTT.

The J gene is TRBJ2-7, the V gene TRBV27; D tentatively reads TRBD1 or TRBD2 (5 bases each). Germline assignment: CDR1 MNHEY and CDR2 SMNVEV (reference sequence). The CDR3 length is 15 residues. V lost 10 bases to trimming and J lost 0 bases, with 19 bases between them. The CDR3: CATRGPGRNSYEQYF. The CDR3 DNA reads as TGTGCCACCAGAGGTCCGGGACGTAACTCCTACGAGCAGTACTTC.

This CDR3 reads CASSQAPRGLGTDTQYF. CDR3 bases: TGTGCCAGCAGCCAAGCGCCCAGGGGCCTGGGCACAGATACGCAGTATTTT. The chain carries TRBV4-2 and TRBJ2-3; possibly TRBD1 for D (6 bases). From germline, CDR1 is LGHNA and CDR2 YNFKEQ. Trimming pared 1 base from V and 1 base from J, leaving 15 bases between. The CDR3 is 17 amino acids.